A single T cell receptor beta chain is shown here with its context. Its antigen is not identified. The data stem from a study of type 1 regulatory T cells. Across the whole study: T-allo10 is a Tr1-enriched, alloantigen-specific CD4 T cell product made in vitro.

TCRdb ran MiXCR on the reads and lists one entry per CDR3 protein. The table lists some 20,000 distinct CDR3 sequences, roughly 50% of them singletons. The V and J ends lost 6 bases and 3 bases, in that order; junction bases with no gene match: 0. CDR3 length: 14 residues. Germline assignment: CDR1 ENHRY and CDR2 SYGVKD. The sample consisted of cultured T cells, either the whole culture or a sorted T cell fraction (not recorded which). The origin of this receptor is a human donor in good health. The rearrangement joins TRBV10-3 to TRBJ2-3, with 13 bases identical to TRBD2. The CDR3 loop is CAIRGLAGTDTQYF. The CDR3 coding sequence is TGTGCCATCAGGGGACTAGCGGGGACAGATACGCAGTATTTT.